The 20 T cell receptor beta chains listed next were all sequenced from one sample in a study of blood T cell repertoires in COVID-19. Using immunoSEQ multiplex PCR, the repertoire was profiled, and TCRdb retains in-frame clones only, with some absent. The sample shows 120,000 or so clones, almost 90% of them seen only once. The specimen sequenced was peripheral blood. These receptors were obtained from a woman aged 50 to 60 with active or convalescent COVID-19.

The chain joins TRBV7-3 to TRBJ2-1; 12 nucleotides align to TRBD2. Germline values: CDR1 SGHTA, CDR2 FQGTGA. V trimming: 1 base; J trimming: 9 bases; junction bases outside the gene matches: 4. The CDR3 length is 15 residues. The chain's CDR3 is CASSLRLAGDSEQFF. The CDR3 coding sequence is TGTGCCAGCAGCTTAAGACTAGCGGGAGACTCTGAGCAGTTCTTC.

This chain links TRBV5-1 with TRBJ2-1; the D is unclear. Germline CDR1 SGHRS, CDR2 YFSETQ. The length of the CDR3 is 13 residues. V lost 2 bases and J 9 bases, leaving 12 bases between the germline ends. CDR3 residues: CASSLVPRGEQFF. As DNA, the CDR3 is TGCGCCAGCAGCTTAGTACCCAGAGGTGAGCAGTTCTTC.

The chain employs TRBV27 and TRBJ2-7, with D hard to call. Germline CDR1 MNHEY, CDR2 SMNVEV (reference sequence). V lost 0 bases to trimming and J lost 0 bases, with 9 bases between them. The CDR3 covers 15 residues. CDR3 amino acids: CASSLSGGSSYEQYF. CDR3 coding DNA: TGTGCCAGCAGTTTATCAGGCGGATCCTCCTACGAGCAGTACTTC.

CDR3: CAISASTGRNTIYF. The CDR3 DNA sequence: TGTGCCATCAGTGCGTCGACAGGAAGAAACACCATATATTTT. The chain uses TRBV10-3 and TRBJ1-3, with D maybe TRBD1 (6 bases). The CDR3 spans 14 residues. Trimming cost V 4 bases and J 5 bases, with 12 bases left between them. Germline CDR1 and CDR2: ENHRY and SYGVKD.

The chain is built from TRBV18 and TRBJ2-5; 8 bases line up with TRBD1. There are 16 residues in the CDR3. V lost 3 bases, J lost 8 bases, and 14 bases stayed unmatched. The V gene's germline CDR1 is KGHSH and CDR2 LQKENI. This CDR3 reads CASSPRQGHQMRTQYF. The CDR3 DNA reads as TGTGCCAGCTCACCGAGACAGGGGCATCAGATGCGCACCCAGTACTTC.

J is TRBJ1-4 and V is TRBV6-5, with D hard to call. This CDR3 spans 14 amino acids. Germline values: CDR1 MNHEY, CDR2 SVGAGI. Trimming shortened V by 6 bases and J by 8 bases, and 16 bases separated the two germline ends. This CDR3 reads CASRTPGQDEKLFF. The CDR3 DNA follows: TGTGCCAGCAGGACACCTGGTCAAGACGAAAAACTGTTTTTT.

The DNA of the CDR3 is TGTGCCAGCAGCTCCCGTCTAGCCCCCCTCAATACGCAGTATTTT. Protein: CASSSRLAPLNTQYF. The V gene is TRBV7-3, the J gene TRBJ2-3, with D tentatively TRBD2 (5 bases). The V end lost 4 bases, the J end lost 7 bases, and 18 bases lay between the germline ends. This CDR3 comprises 15 residues. Looked up from germline, CDR1 is SGHTA and CDR2 is FQGTGA.

The CDR3 sequence: CASSQGGGTANEKLFF. The CDR3 bases are TGTGCCAGCAGCCAGGGAGGAGGTACAGCTAATGAAAAACTGTTTTTT. The chain is built from TRBV27 and TRBJ1-4; D possibly corresponds to TRBD1 (5 bases). In germline, CDR1 is MNHEY, CDR2 SMNVEV (reference sequence). This CDR3 has 16 amino acids. V was trimmed by 6 bases and J by 3 bases, leaving 17 bases between them.

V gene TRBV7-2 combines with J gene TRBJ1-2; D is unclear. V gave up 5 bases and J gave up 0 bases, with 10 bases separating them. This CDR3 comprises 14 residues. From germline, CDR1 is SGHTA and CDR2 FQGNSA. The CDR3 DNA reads TGTGCCAGCAGCCTACTAGTTTCTAACTATGGCTACACCTTC. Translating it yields CASSLLVSNYGYTF.

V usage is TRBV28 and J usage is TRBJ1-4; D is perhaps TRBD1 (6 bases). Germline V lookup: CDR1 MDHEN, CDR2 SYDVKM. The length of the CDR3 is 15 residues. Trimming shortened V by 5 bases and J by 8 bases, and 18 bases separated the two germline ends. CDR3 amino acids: CASSLFTGRREKLFF. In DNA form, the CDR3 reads TGTGCCAGCAGTCTTTTTACAGGGCGACGGGAAAAACTGTTTTTT.

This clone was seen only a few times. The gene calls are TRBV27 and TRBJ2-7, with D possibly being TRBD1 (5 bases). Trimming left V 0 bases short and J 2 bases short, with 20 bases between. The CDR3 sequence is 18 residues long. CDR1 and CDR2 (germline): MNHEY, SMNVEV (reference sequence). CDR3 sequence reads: CASSLSGIGQGLTYEQYF. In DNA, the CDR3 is TGTGCCAGCAGTTTATCAGGAATCGGGCAGGGTCTCACCTACGAGCAGTACTTC.

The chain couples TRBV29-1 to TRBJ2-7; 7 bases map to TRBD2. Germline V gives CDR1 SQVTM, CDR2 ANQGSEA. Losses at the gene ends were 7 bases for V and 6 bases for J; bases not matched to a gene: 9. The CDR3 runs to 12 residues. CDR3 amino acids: CSGSGLSSEQYF. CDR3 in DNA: TGCAGCGGATCGGGACTAAGCAGCGAGCAGTACTTC.

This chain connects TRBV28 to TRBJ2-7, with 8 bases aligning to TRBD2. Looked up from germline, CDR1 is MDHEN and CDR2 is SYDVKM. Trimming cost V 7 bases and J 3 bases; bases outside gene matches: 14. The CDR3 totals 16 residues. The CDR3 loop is CASTDSRETSDYEQYF. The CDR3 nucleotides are TGTGCCAGCACCGATTCGAGAGAGACTAGCGACTACGAGCAGTACTTC.

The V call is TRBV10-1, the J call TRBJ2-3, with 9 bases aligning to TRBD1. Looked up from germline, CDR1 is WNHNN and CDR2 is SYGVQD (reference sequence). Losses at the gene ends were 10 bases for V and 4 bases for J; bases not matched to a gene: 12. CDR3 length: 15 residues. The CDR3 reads CANEPGQGLSDTQYF. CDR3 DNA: TGCGCCAACGAACCGGGACAGGGATTATCAGATACGCAGTATTTT.

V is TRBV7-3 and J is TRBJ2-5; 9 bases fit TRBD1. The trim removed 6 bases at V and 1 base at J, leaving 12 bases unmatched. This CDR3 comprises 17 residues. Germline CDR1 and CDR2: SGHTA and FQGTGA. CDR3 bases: TGTGCCAGCAGGCCCATCGGACAGGGGAAAATCCAAGAGACCCAGTACTTC. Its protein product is CASRPIGQGKIQETQYF.

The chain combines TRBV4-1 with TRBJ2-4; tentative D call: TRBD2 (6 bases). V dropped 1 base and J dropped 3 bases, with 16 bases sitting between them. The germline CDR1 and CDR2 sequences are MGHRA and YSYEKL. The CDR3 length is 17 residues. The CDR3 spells CASSQGDREWVKNIQYF. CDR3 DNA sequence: TGCGCCAGCAGCCAAGGAGACCGGGAGTGGGTCAAAAACATTCAGTACTTC.

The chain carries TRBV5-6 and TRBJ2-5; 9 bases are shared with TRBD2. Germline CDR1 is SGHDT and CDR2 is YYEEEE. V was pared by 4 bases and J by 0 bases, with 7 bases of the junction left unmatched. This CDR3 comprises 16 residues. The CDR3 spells CASSGGLAVYQETQYF. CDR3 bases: TGTGCCAGCAGCGGGGGACTAGCAGTGTACCAAGAGACCCAGTACTTC.

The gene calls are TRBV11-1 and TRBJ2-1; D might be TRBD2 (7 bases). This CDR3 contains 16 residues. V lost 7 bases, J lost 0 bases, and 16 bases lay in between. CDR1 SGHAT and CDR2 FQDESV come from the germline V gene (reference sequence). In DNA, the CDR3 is TGTGCCAGCACCACAGGGCGGGGGTTCTCCTACAATGAGCAGTTCTTC. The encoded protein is CASTTGRGFSYNEQFF.

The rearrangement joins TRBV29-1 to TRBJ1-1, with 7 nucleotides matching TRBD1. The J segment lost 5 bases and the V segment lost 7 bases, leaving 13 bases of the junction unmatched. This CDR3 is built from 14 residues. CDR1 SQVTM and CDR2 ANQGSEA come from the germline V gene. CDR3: CSAQYRTGLTEAFF. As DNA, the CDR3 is TGCAGCGCTCAGTACCGGACAGGATTAACTGAAGCTTTCTTT.

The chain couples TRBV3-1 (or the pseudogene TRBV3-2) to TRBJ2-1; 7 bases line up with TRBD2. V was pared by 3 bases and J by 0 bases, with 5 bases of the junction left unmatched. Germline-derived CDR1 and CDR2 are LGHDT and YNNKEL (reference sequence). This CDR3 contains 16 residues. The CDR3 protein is CASSHPSGHSYNEQFF. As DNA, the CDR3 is TGTGCCAGCAGCCACCCTAGCGGACACTCCTACAATGAGCAGTTCTTC.